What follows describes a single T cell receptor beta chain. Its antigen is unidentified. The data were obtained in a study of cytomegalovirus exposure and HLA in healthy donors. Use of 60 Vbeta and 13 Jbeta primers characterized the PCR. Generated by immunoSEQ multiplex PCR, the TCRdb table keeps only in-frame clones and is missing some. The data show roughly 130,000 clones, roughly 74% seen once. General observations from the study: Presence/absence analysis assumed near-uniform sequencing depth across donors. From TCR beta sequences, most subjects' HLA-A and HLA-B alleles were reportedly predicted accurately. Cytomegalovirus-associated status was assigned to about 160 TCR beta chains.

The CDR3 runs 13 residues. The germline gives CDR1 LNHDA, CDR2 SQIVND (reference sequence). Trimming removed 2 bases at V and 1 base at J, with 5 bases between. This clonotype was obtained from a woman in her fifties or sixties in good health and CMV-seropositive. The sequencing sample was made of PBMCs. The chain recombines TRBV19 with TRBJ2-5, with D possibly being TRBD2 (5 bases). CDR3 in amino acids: CASSITSQETQYF. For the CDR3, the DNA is TGTGCCAGTAGTATAACTAGCCAAGAGACCCAGTACTTC.